The rows below give T cell receptor beta chains drawn from one sample of a study of blood T cell repertoires in COVID-19. Assay used: immunoSEQ multiplex PCR; TCRdb lists only in-frame clones, some missing. The data contain a few hundred thousand clones, 80% to 90% of them seen just once; the ten biggest clones take up approximately 9%. The material sequenced was PBMCs or T cells enriched from blood (not recorded which). The source is a woman under 30 who had recovered from COVID-19. Both conserved end residues are part of each CDR3. The D gene is left open where the match is weak. Not all rows give a size; the values are once, few, many and, for expanded clones, a class.

j_call,d_call,v_call,clone_size,cdr3_aa,cdr3_nt
TRBJ2-5,.,TRBV5-1,.,CASSSSRHLSGRGQETQYF,TGCGCCAGCAGCTCAAGCCGCCATCTTTCAGGGCGCGGACAAGAGACCCAGTACTTC
TRBJ2-3,.,TRBV7-3,.,CASSFGVMATDTQYF,TGTGCCAGCAGCTTTGGAGTCATGGCCACAGATACGCAGTATTTT
TRBJ1-2,TRBD1,TRBV18,once,CASSPFYRGQGYGYTF,TGTGCCAGCTCACCTTTCTACCGGGGACAGGGATATGGCTACACCTTC
TRBJ1-4,.,TRBV5-4,.,CASSLAQGEKLFF,TGTGCCAGCAGCTTGGCCCAGGGTGAAAAACTGTTTTTT
TRBJ2-5,TRBD1,TRBV5-1,.,CASMRQGRETQYF,TGCGCCAGCATGAGACAGGGGAGAGAGACCCAGTACTTC
TRBJ1-1,.,TRBV18,few,CASSPTRGSTEAFF,TGTGCCAGCTCACCAACCCGGGGGAGCACTGAAGCTTTCTTT
TRBJ1-2,.,TRBV28,.,CASTPGVPGGYTF,TGTGCCAGCACCCCGGGGGTCCCTGGCGGCTACACCTTC
TRBJ1-1,.,TRBV28,.,CASSLWPRTVRTEAFF,TGTGCCAGCAGTTTATGGCCCCGGACAGTGAGAACTGAAGCTTTCTTT
TRBJ1-4,TRBD1,TRBV7-9,.,CASSLYPRGTGGEKLFF,TGTGCCAGCAGCTTATATCCCAGGGGGACCGGGGGCGAAAAACTGTTTTTT
TRBJ2-4,.,TRBV5-4,.,CASRQAGAKNIQYF,TGTGCCAGCAGACAGGCCGGAGCCAAAAACATTCAGTACTTC
TRBJ2-7,.,TRBV16,.,CASSQLNGPHEQYF,TGTGCCAGCAGCCAATTAAATGGGCCCCACGAGCAGTACTTC
TRBJ1-2,.,TRBV7-2,.,CASSLDFPRYGYTF,TGTGCCAGCAGCTTAGACTTCCCCCGCTATGGCTACACCTTC
TRBJ2-5,.,TRBV21-1,.,CASSSPTGTGSQETQYF,TGTGCCAGCAGCTCCCCTACCGGGACAGGATCTCAAGAGACCCAGTACTTC
TRBJ1-2,.,TRBV4-2,.,CASSKPREIDIQIF,TGTGCCAGCAGCAAACCAAGGGAGATCGACATACAGATCTTC
TRBJ2-5,.,TRBV7-9,.,CASSLLSSQQTQYF,TGTGCCAGCAGCTTACTGTCTAGCCAACAGACCCAGTACTTC
TRBJ2-2,TRBD2,TRBV7-2,.,CASRLAENTGELFF,TGTGCCAGCAGACTAGCGGAAAACACCGGGGAGCTGTTTTTT
TRBJ1-2,.,TRBV27,.,CASGVGIYGYTF,TGTGCCAGCGGTGTCGGGATCTATGGCTACACCTTC
TRBJ2-3,.,TRBV6-5,.,CASSYGQGASTDTQYF,TGTGCCAGCAGTTACGGCCAGGGTGCTAGCACAGATACGCAGTATTTT